These T cell receptor beta chains were read from a single sample in a study of blood T cell repertoires in COVID-19. Profiling relied on immunoSEQ multiplex PCR, and the TCRdb table lists in-frame clones only, not all of them. The sample lists over 200,000 clones; around nine tenths were seen once. The sample comprised peripheral blood. Source of these receptors: a woman aged 18-30 years who had recovered from COVID-19. Each CDR3 is given with its conserved first and last residue. The D gene is left open where the match is weak. Some rows mark clone size as missing; the rest say once, few, many or name a class of expanded clone.

TRBV6-6	TRBJ1-4	NA	NA	TGTGCCAGCAAGGCAGACTCAGGGACTAATGAAAAACTGTTTTTT	CASKADSGTNEKLFF
TRBV27	TRBJ2-6	NA	NA	TGTGCCAGCAGTTTACTTCAGGACGGGAGCTCTGGGGCCAACGTCCTGACTTTC	CASSLLQDGSSGANVLTF
TRBV7-8	TRBJ1-1	few	TRBD1	TGTGCCAGCACCGGGACAGCGAACACTGAAGCTTTCTTT	CASTGTANTEAFF
TRBV20-1	TRBJ2-5	NA	NA	TGCAGTGCTAGTAGACTAGGCCAAGAGACCCAGTACTTC	CSASRLGQETQYF
TRBV3-1/TRBV3-2	TRBJ2-4	NA	TRBD2	TGTGCCAGCAGCCAAGGAAGCCGGACTAGCGAAACCAAAAACATTCAGTACTTC	CASSQGSRTSETKNIQYF
TRBV13	TRBJ2-1	once	TRBD1	TGTGCCAGCAGCCCCGCCGGACAGGGGAGAGACAATGAGCAGTTCTTC	CASSPAGQGRDNEQFF
TRBV7-2	TRBJ1-2	once	NA	TGTGCCAGCAGCTCCCGGAAGGGCAGGGGATGGGGCGGCTACACCTTC	CASSSRKGRGWGGYTF
TRBV6-6	TRBJ1-2	NA	NA	TGTGCCAGCAGTTACTCGATGGGGGGGCGAGGCTATGGCTACACCTTC	CASSYSMGGRGYGYTF
TRBV5-1	TRBJ2-7	NA	NA	TGCGCCAGCAGCCGCGGAGGTTCCTACGAGCAGTACTTC	CASSRGGSYEQYF
TRBV6-5	TRBJ1-1	NA	NA	TGTGCCAGCAGTCCCGGGTTACTGTACTCTGAAGCTTTCTTT	CASSPGLLYSEAFF
TRBV19	TRBJ2-3	NA	TRBD2	TGTGCCAGTAGTATGTACCTTCCCGGGACTAGCGGGATGCGCACAGATACGCAGTATTTT	CASSMYLPGTSGMRTDTQYF
TRBV7-3	TRBJ2-3	NA	NA	TGTGCCAGCAGCAAATCTAGCACAGATACGCAGTATTTT	CASSKSSTDTQYF
TRBV18	TRBJ2-3	NA	TRBD2	TGTGCCAGCTCACCGCTAGCGGGATCCCCCACACACACAGATACGCAGTATTTT	CASSPLAGSPTHTDTQYF
TRBV14	TRBJ2-3	NA	NA	TGTGCCAGCAGCCAATTACAGGGTTATCCAGATACGCAGTATTTT	CASSQLQGYPDTQYF
TRBV9	TRBJ1-1	NA	TRBD1	TGTGCCAGCACCCCGGGACAGGGGTACACTGAAGCTTTCTTT	CASTPGQGYTEAFF
TRBV21-1	TRBJ1-1	few	NA	TGTGCCAACCGGGGCGGGGCTAGCCCGAACACTGAAGCTTTCTTT	CANRGGASPNTEAFF
TRBV11-2	TRBJ1-1	NA	NA	TGTGCCAGCAGCTTAGACCCGGGGGGCACTGAAGCTTTCTTT	CASSLDPGGTEAFF
TRBV7-9	TRBJ2-1	NA	TRBD2	TGTGCCAGTCTAGCGGGAGGGTCCTACAATGAGCAGTTCTTC	CASLAGGSYNEQFF
TRBV27	TRBJ1-2	NA	NA	TGTGCCAGCAGTTTTACAGATAACTATGGCTACACCTTC	CASSFTDNYGYTF
TRBV7-6	TRBJ2-3	NA	NA	TGTGCCAGCAGTCCCGAGGGGGGACAGACCCCAGATACGCAGTATTTT	CASSPEGGQTPDTQYF
TRBV3-1/TRBV3-2	TRBJ1-1	NA	TRBD1	TGTGCCAGCAGCCAAGCTAGGGGGCGAACTGAAGCTTTCTTT	CASSQARGRTEAFF
TRBV25-1	TRBJ2-7	few	TRBD2	TGTGCCAGCAGTGGACTAGCGGGAGAAAACGAGCAGTACTTC	CASSGLAGENEQYF
TRBV7-7	TRBJ2-5	NA	TRBD1	TGTGCCAGCAGCTTGGGCCAGGGGGCTTTTTATCAAGAGACCCAGTACTTC	CASSLGQGAFYQETQYF
TRBV6-5	TRBJ1-1	NA	NA	TGTGCCAGCAGCCGACTCACAGGACGCACTGAAGCTTTCTTT	CASSRLTGRTEAFF
TRBV9	TRBJ2-1	NA	TRBD2	TGTGCCAGCAGCCCCCAGGGAGGGAGTGTCTATGAGCAGTTCTTC	CASSPQGGSVYEQFF
TRBV18	TRBJ2-1	NA	TRBD2	TGTGCCAGCTCACCGCAGAGCGGGATCTACAATGAGCAGTTCTTC	CASSPQSGIYNEQFF
TRBV6-5	TRBJ1-1	NA	NA	TGTGCCAGCAGTTATGGCGGGAATGGAGGGACTGAAGCTTTCTTT	CASSYGGNGGTEAFF
TRBV18	TRBJ2-5	NA	TRBD1	TGTGCCAGCTCTCCTAAGAAGACAGGGGCGGGGGAGACCCAGTACTTC	CASSPKKTGAGETQYF
TRBV18	TRBJ2-7	NA	NA	TGTGCCAGCTCACCACCAGGGCCAGGGGTCTCCGGCGAGCAGTACTTC	CASSPPGPGVSGEQYF
TRBV6-5	TRBJ1-5	NA	NA	TGTGCCAGCAGTTACGGGGGCGATGGGCAGCCCCAGCATTTT	CASSYGGDGQPQHF
TRBV4-2	TRBJ1-1	few	NA	TGTGCCAGCAGTACTCCGTTTGAGGGAAAGAACACTGAAGCTTTCTTT	CASSTPFEGKNTEAFF
TRBV6-2/TRBV6-3	TRBJ2-7	NA	TRBD2	TGTGCCAGCAGTTACCCTTACCCCGGACTAGAGACCTACGAGCAGTACTTC	CASSYPYPGLETYEQYF
TRBV7-2	TRBJ2-5	few	NA	TGTGCCAGCAGCTCGGGGGACCGGGAGACCCAGTACTTC	CASSSGDRETQYF
TRBV7-9	TRBJ2-1	NA	NA	TGTGCCAGCAGCTTTAATGCGGGGAGGTCCCGCTCCTACAATGAGCAGTTCTTC	CASSFNAGRSRSYNEQFF
TRBV6-5	TRBJ2-7	NA	NA	TGTGCCAGCACTTGGTCAGACTACGAGCAGTACTTC	CASTWSDYEQYF
TRBV5-6	TRBJ2-2	NA	TRBD1	TGTGCCAGCAGATGGACAGGGCCGAGCACCGGGGAGCTGTTTTTT	CASRWTGPSTGELFF
TRBV5-8	TRBJ2-5	few	NA	TGTGCCAGCAGCGGATGGAGGGAGACCCAGTACTTC	CASSGWRETQYF
TRBV4-2	TRBJ1-1	NA	NA	TGTGCCAGCAGCCAAGCGGTAGTAGCGAACACTGAAGCTTTCTTT	CASSQAVVANTEAFF
TRBV19	TRBJ2-1	NA	NA	TGTGCCAGTAGTCGGGACTCAAAAAGGAATGAGCAGTTCTTC	CASSRDSKRNEQFF
TRBV9	TRBJ2-7	NA	NA	TGTGCCAGCAGCGTGGGGGCTAGCGGATTCTCCTACGAGCAGTACTTC	CASSVGASGFSYEQYF
TRBV7-8	TRBJ2-1	NA	TRBD2	TGTGCCAGCGGAAAACTAGCGGCCCACAATGAGCAGTTCTTC	CASGKLAAHNEQFF
TRBV18	TRBJ1-2	NA	TRBD1	TGTGCCAGCTCACCCCGCAGGGGGCCTTCCAACTATGGCTACACCTTC	CASSPRRGPSNYGYTF
TRBV29-1	TRBJ2-7	NA	TRBD1	TGCAGCGTTGAAAGGTGGGGACAGCCCTACGAGCAGTACTTC	CSVERWGQPYEQYF
TRBV7-9	TRBJ2-5	NA	TRBD1	TGTGCCAGCAGCTTAGTGGGACAGTGGGTCGAGACCCAGTACTTC	CASSLVGQWVETQYF
TRBV19	TRBJ1-2	NA	TRBD1	TGTGCCAGTAGTCCAGACAGGGGGCCCTACGGCTACACCTTC	CASSPDRGPYGYTF
TRBV15	TRBJ2-1	NA	NA	TGTGCCACCAGCAGTGAGCCAAGCGTCCCAGGGTCCTACAATGAGCAGTTCTTC	CATSSEPSVPGSYNEQFF
TRBV6-2/TRBV6-3	TRBJ1-5	NA	NA	TGTGCCAGCAGTTACTCGACCACCGGGAGTAACCTCAATCAGCCCCAGCATTTT	CASSYSTTGSNLNQPQHF
TRBV10-3	TRBJ2-3	NA	TRBD1	TGTGCCACCGGGACAGGAGCCAGCACAGATACGCAGTATTTT	CATGTGASTDTQYF